Shown below are 2 T cell receptor beta chains from a single sample sequenced in a study of T cell responses to AZD1222 COVID-19 vaccine. The repertoire was sequenced with immunoSEQ multiplex PCR; TCRdb's copy has only in-frame clones and lacks some. The sample has 100,000 to 150,000 clones, approximately 90% seen once. This material consisted of peripheral blood, taken on day 0 of AZD1222 vaccination. The receptors shown here come from an adult in good health.

The chain links TRBV9 to TRBJ2-7; D is possibly TRBD1 (5 bases). Trimming took off 3 bases at V and 6 bases at J, with 10 bases between the two ends. Germline V gene lookup returns CDR1 SGDLS and CDR2 YYNGEE. The CDR3 runs 12 residues. The CDR3 here is CASSGPGSEQYF. In DNA, the CDR3 is TGTGCCAGCAGCGGGCCAGGGTCCGAGCAGTACTTC.

This clone was detected only once. The chain joins TRBV4-2 to TRBJ1-3; 10 nucleotides line up with TRBD1. The CDR3 loop spans 14 amino acids. The germline gives CDR1 LGHNA, CDR2 YNFKEQ. Trimming removed 6 bases from V and 2 bases from J; junction bases left unmatched: 1. In DNA, the CDR3 is TGTGCCAGCAGGGACAGGGGGGCTGGAAACACCATATATTTT. This encodes CASRDRGAGNTIYF.